These T cell receptor beta chains were read from a single sample in a study of early T cells in non-severe SARS-CoV-2 infection. MiXCR, applied by TCRdb to the 5' RACE reads, yields one record per CDR3 protein. The data show about 72,000 distinct CDR3 sequences, with 9.5% to 13% seen just once and 7.6% held by the top ten. The sample consisted of whole blood, taken at baseline. These receptors all come from an adult who was a healthcare worker with PCR-confirmed SARS-CoV-2 infection or an uninfected control (not recorded which). Each CDR3 is given with its conserved first and last residue. D genes are given only for firm matches. The size of a clone is reported for some rows only, either as once, few or many, or as a class for expanded clones.

TRBV6-4	-	TRBJ1-5	-	14	CASPDVESNQPQHF	TGTGCCAGCCCGGATGTAGAGAGCAATCAGCCCCAGCATTTT
TRBV2	-	TRBJ1-1	few	19	CASSFYSPGRRAANTEAFF	TGTGCCAGCAGTTTTTACTCGCCGGGACGCCGAGCTGCGAACACTGAAGCTTTCTTT
TRBV30	-	TRBJ2-3	few	12	CAWNGGPDTQYF	TGTGCCTGGAACGGGGGTCCAGATACGCAGTATTTT
TRBV5-1	-	TRBJ1-6	-	14	CASSIWIDNSPLHF	TGCGCCAGCAGTATTTGGATTGATAATTCACCCCTCCACTTT
TRBV4-3	-	TRBJ2-4	few	14	CASSQDEGKNIQYF	TGCGCCAGCAGCCAAGACGAGGGCAAAAACATTCAGTACTTC
TRBV20-1	TRBD2	TRBJ2-1	many	15	CSALLTSGGYNEQFF	TGCAGTGCCCTACTGACTAGCGGGGGATACAATGAGCAGTTCTTC
TRBV2	TRBD1	TRBJ2-1	many	16	CASSGLTGQGINEQFF	TGTGCCAGCTCGGGCCTAACGGGACAGGGTATCAATGAGCAGTTCTTC
TRBV12-3/TRBV12-4	TRBD2	TRBJ2-1	-	15	CASSPPGGAYNEQFF	TGTGCCAGCAGCCCCCCCGGGGGGGCCTACAATGAGCAGTTCTTC
TRBV18	TRBD1	TRBJ2-7	few	17	CASSPPGQAGGSTEQYF	TGTGCCAGCTCACCTCCGGGACAGGCAGGAGGGTCTACGGAGCAGTACTTC
TRBV5-1	-	TRBJ2-7	few	14	CASSSSGRHYEQYF	TGCGCCAGCAGCTCATCGGGACGGCACTACGAGCAGTACTTC
TRBV12-3/TRBV12-4	-	TRBJ1-2	-	16	CASIPANRERNYGYTF	TGTGCCAGCATTCCCGCGAACAGGGAAAGGAACTATGGCTACACCTTC
TRBV20-1	-	TRBJ2-3	-	15	CSAPPSGTSTDTQYF	TGCAGTGCTCCCCCCTCAGGCACTAGCACAGATACGCAGTATTTT
TRBV2	-	TRBJ2-7	many	13	CASSISPTYEQYF	TGTGCCAGCAGTATCAGCCCAACCTACGAGCAGTACTTC
TRBV19	TRBD1	TRBJ2-2	few	14	CASSIGQGGGELFF	TGTGCCAGTAGTATAGGACAGGGCGGCGGGGAGCTGTTTTTT